The table lists the clone carrying this T cell receptor beta chain with a few counts. Its target is unknown. These data originate in a study of blood T cells in healthy people across ages. Germline CDR1 and CDR2: MNHNY and SVGAGI (reference sequence). CDR3 length equals 13 residues. The ends were cut back, 6 bases at V and 3 bases at J, with 12 bases in the middle. Study observations and caveats: TCR beta diversity per million T cells fell roughly linearly with age. Lack of knowledge of donor CMV status possibly confounded expanded clonotype changes.

Using a J-beta primer mix together with a sample-barcoded 5' primer, a second PCR was run for roughly 7 to 12 cycles. All cDNA molecules were each tagged by a template-switch adaptor with 12 random nucleotides. All samples yielded 2.5 million or more CDR3-containing paired-end reads. TCRdb independently ran MiXCR on the 5' RACE reads; one entry per CDR3 protein. The sample consists of roughly 2 million distinct CDR3 sequences, about 50% of them appearing once. This clonotype was obtained from a woman in her forties in good health. The rearrangement links TRBV6-6 to TRBJ2-7; no clear D. Material: blood. CDR3 bases: TGTGCCAGCAGAGATCCCCCGAGCTACGAGCAGTACTTC. This codes for CASRDPPSYEQYF.